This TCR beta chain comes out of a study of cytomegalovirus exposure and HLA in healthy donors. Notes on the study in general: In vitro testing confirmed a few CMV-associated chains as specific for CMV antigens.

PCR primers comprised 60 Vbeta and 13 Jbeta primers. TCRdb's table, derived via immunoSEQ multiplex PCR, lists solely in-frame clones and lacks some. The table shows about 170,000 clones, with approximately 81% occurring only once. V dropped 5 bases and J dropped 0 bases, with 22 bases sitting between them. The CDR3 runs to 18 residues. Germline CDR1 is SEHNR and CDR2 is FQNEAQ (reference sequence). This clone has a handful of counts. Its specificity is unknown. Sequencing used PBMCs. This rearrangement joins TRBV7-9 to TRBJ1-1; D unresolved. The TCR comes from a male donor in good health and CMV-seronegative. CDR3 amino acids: CASSLGLYGESMNTEAFF. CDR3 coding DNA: TGTGCCAGCAGCCTTGGTCTCTACGGGGAATCCATGAACACTGAAGCTTTCTTT.